The rows below give T cell receptor beta chains drawn from one sample of a study of cytomegalovirus exposure and HLA in healthy donors. Only in-frame clones appear in the TCRdb table, and some are missing; sequencing was by immunoSEQ multiplex PCR. This table has some 95,000 clones, around 74% appearing once. Sequenced material: PBMCs. These receptor sequences come from a man in his fifties in good health and CMV-seropositive. Both conserved end residues are trimmed from each CDR3. Fields, in order: J gene, D gene, V gene, CDR3 protein. The D gene is left open where the match is weak.

>TRBJ2-1|NA|TRBV15
ATSRDGGANSYNEQF
>TRBJ2-1|TRBD2|TRBV30
AWSRGGGAGEQF
>TRBJ1-1|NA|TRBV19
ASSSYSRDRNTEAF
>TRBJ2-5|NA|TRBV10-1
ASSTKKQGFQETQY
>TRBJ2-7|NA|TRBV18
ASSPREDRSSYEQY
>TRBJ1-4|TRBD1|TRBV28
ASSETGGWGEKLF
>TRBJ2-5|TRBD2|TRBV28
ASSSPGGTGETQY
>TRBJ2-6|TRBD1|TRBV28
ASRSEQGSGANVLT
>TRBJ1-2|TRBD1|TRBV4-3
ASSQDTRQGAVYGYT
>TRBJ2-3|TRBD2|TRBV19
ASSDTLAGVTYTQY
>TRBJ2-3|TRBD1|TRBV27
ASTRQGTYTDTQY
>TRBJ2-7|NA|TRBV7-2
ASSLRPGTYEQY
>TRBJ2-7|TRBD1|TRBV11-3
ASSPTGTDFYEQY
>TRBJ2-4|TRBD1|TRBV14
ASSQQGQGDIQY
>TRBJ2-2|NA|TRBV5-1
ASREGRRNTGELF
>TRBJ1-4|TRBD1|TRBV5-1
ASRGTVSNEKLF
>TRBJ1-5|NA|TRBV7-6
ASSLNVFTAYSNQPQH
>TRBJ1-2|NA|TRBV7-9
ASSHTTAYGYT
>TRBJ2-1|NA|TRBV19
ASSTADYNEQF
>TRBJ1-2|NA|TRBV9
ASSRSNGGYGYT
>TRBJ2-1|NA|TRBV30
AWSPGRGDYNEQF
>TRBJ2-3|TRBD2|TRBV7-3
ASSALAGGTDTQY
>TRBJ1-5|NA|TRBV4-1
ASSHVGGSSNQPQH
>TRBJ1-1|NA|TRBV10-3
AIREDRGGVTEAF
>TRBJ2-7|TRBD1|TRBV19
ASSIPTGRGNEQY
>TRBJ2-7|TRBD1|TRBV6-1
ASSDQFGTGVYEQY
>TRBJ2-3|TRBD2|TRBV7-2
ASSQVSGGYTDTQY
>TRBJ1-1|TRBD1|TRBV19
ASSRYTGTDEAF
>TRBJ1-4|TRBD1|TRBV4-1
ASSQFPSLQGNEKLF
>TRBJ2-1|TRBD1|TRBV19
ASSRGQGDEQF
>TRBJ2-1|NA|TRBV2
ASSESGLGGF
>TRBJ1-5|NA|TRBV30
AWNAGGSNQPQN
>TRBJ2-7|TRBD1|TRBV6-5
ASSPGQMYEQY
>TRBJ1-1|NA|TRBV28
ASSTVLNTEAF
>TRBJ1-1|NA|TRBV7-3
ASSLAGFTEAF
>TRBJ2-5|NA|TRBV7-9
ASSSQGEQETQY
>TRBJ1-1|NA|TRBV29-1
SVEGDYTEAF
>TRBJ2-3|TRBD2|TRBV5-1
ASSLDAGGTDTQY
>TRBJ2-3|NA|TRBV2
ASSEGTSSTQY
>TRBJ1-4|NA|TRBV7-9
ASSLGGQINEKLF
>TRBJ1-6|TRBD1|TRBV19
ASSETGPNSPLH
>TRBJ1-3|TRBD1|TRBV11-2
ASSLQGAPRGNTIY
>TRBJ2-1|NA|TRBV27
ASSLVRGLEQF
>TRBJ2-1|NA|TRBV6-5
ASSFAGTPRDRQF
>TRBJ1-1|TRBD1|TRBV14
ASSGGGAPTEAF
>TRBJ2-5|TRBD1|TRBV19
ASNSLAGGETQY
>TRBJ1-4|TRBD1|TRBV5-1
ASSLDRATNEKLF
>TRBJ2-2|TRBD2|TRBV28
ASNGEGTGELF
>TRBJ1-1|NA|TRBV7-3
ASSSGQNPEAF
>TRBJ1-1|TRBD1|TRBV7-9
ASSLEDRVVAF